This T cell receptor beta chain was sequenced in a study of long-term antiretroviral therapy in people with HIV. CDR1 is SGHVS and CDR2 is FNYEAQ in the germline V gene. The CDR3 length is 15 residues. Trimming removed 2 bases from V and 3 bases from J, with 13 bases in between. As for this clone: Its antigen is as yet unknown.

The run of the v3.0 immunoSEQ assay was at survey level. Sequencing used immunoSEQ multiplex PCR; TCRdb keeps in-frame clones, though not all of them. Among under 50,000 clones listed, about 94% were seen once. Study observations and caveats: ART adherence, viral resistance and therapy changes went unrecorded. ART-treated samples gained diversity yet remained below transplant donor controls.

The chain couples TRBV7-6 to TRBJ2-5; tentative D call: TRBD2 (7 bases). Sequenced here: unsorted PBMCs, sampled roughly 9.4 years after starting antiretroviral therapy. The receptor was isolated from a man aged 25-45 years with HIV. The CDR3 sequence is CASSLRGGGEETQYF. The CDR3 bases are TGTGCCAGCAGCTTACGGGGCGGGGGCGAAGAGACCCAGTACTTC. Full variable domain (rest looked up from reference TRBV7-6 and TRBJ2-5): GAGVSQSPRYKVTKRGQDVALRCDPISGHVSLYWYRQALGQGPEFLTYFNYEAQQDKSGLPNDRFSAERPEGSISTLTIQRTEQRDSAMYRCASSLRGGGEETQYFGPGTRLLVL.